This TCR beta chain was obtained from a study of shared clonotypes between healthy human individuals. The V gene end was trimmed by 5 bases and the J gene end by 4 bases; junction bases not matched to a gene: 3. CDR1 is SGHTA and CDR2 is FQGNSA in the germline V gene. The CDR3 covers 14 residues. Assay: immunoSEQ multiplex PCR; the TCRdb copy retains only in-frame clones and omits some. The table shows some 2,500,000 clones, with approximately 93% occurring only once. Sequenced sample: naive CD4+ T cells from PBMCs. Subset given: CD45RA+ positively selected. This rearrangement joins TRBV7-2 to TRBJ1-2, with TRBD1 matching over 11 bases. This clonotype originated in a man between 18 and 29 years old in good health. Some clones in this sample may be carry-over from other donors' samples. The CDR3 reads CASSRTGGPYGYTF. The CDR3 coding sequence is TGTGCCAGCAGCAGGACAGGGGGCCCCTATGGCTACACCTTC.